This T cell receptor (beta chain) was captured in a study of cytomegalovirus exposure and HLA in healthy donors. Across the whole study: The platform used for the roughly 130 validation repertoires matched that of the roughly 670 first-cohort repertoires, a later analysis reported. General study results and limits: In vitro testing confirmed three CMV-associated chains as specific for CMV antigens.

The junction had 2 bases not matched to a gene; V was cut back by 3 bases and J by 0 bases. The germline gives CDR1 MNHEY, CDR2 SMNVEV (reference sequence). The CDR3 totals 14 residues. In regard to this clone: Its antigen is not known.

Generated by immunoSEQ multiplex PCR, the TCRdb table keeps only in-frame clones and is missing some. The table shows about 150,000 clones, with 89% occurring only once. The sequence was obtained from a woman aged 18 to 35 in good health and CMV-seropositive. J is TRBJ2-7 and V is TRBV27; 7 positions agree with TRBD1. Material for sequencing was PBMCs. CDR3 DNA sequence: TGTGCCAGCAGTTTCCGGGACAGCTCCTACGAGCAGTACTTC. It is translated as CASSFRDSSYEQYF.